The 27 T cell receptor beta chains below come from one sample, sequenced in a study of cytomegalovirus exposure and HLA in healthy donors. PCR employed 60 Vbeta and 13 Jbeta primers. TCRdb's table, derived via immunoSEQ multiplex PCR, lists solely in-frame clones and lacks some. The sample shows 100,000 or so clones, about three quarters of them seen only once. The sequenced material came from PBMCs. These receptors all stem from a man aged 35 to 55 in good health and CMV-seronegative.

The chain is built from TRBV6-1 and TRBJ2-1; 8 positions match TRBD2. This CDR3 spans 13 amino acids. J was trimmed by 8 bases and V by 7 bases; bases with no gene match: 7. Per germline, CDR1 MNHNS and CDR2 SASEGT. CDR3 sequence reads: CASNRGGRYEQFF. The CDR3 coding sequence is TGTGCCAGCAATCGGGGGGGCCGGTATGAGCAGTTCTTC.

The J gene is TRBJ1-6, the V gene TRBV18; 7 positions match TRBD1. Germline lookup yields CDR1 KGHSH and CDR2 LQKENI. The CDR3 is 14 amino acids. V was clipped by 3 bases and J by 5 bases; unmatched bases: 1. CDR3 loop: CASSPGTDNSPLHF. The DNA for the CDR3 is TGTGCCAGCTCACCCGGGACAGATAATTCACCCCTCCACTTT.

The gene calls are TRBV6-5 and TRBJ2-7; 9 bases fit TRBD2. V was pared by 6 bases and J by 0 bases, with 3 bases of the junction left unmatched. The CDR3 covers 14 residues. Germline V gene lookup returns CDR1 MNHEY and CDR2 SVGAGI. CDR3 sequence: CASRRTSDSYEQYF. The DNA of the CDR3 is TGTGCCAGCAGGAGGACTAGCGACTCCTACGAGCAGTACTTC.

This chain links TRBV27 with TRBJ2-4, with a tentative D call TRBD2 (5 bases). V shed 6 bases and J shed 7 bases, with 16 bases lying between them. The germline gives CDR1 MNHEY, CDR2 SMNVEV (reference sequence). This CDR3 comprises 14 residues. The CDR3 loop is CASRMGWPGNIQYF. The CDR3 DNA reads TGTGCCAGCAGAATGGGGTGGCCGGGGAACATTCAGTACTTC.

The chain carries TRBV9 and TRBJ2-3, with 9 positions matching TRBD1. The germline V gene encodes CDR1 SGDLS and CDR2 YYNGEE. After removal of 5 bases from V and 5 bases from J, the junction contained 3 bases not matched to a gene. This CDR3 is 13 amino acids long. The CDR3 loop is CASRRTGEDTQYF. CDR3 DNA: TGTGCCAGCAGGCGGACAGGGGAAGATACGCAGTATTTT.

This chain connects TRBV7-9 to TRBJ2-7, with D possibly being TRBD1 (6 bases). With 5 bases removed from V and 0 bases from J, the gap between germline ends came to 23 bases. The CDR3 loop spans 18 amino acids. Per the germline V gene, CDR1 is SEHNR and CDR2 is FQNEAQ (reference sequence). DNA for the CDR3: TGTGCCAGCAGCCACCTTAAAGGTGAAGGACAGTACTCCTACGAGCAGTACTTC. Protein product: CASSHLKGEGQYSYEQYF.

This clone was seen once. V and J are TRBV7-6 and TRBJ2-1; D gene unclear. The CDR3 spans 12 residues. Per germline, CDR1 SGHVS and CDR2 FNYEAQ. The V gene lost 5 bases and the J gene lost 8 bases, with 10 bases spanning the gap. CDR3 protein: CASSRFGDEQFF. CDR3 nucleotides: TGTGCCAGCAGCCGTTTTGGAGATGAGCAGTTCTTC. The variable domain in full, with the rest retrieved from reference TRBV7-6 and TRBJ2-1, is GAGVSQSPRYKVTKRGQDVALRCDPISGHVSLYWYRQALGQGPEFLTYFNYEAQQDKSGLPNDRFSAERPEGSISTLTIQRTEQRDSAMYRCASSRFGDEQFFGPGTRLTVL.

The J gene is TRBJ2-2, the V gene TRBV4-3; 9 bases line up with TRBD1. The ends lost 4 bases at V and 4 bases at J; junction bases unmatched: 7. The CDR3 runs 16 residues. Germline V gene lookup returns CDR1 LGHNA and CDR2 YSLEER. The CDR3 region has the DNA TGCGCCAGCAGCCCACTGACAGGGGGATCCACCGGGGAGCTGTTTTTT. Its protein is CASSPLTGGSTGELFF.

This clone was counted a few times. The CDR3 protein is CAWSQDLNTEAFF. CDR3 bases: TGTGCCTGGAGCCAGGATTTGAACACTGAAGCTTTCTTT. V gene TRBV30 combines with J gene TRBJ1-1; D uncertain. Looked up from germline, CDR1 is GTSNPN and CDR2 is SVGIG (reference sequence). The CDR3 has 13 residues. V lost 3 bases and J lost 0, with 8 bases in between.

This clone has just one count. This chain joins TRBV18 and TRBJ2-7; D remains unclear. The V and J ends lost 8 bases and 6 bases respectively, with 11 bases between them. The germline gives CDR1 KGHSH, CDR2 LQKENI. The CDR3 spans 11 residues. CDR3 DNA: TGTGCCAGCGACGAGGCCGGCGAGCAGTACTTC. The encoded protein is CASDEAGEQYF.

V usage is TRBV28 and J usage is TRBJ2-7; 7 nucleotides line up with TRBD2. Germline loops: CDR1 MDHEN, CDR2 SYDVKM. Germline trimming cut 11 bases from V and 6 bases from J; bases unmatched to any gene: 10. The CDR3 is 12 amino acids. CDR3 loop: CAASWEGPEQYF. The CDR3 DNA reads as TGTGCCGCAAGTTGGGAGGGGCCCGAGCAGTACTTC.

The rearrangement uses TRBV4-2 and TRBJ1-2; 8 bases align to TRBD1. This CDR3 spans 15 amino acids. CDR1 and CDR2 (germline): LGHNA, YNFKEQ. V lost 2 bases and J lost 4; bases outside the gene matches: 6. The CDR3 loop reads CASSQQGALRYGYTF. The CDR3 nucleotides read TGTGCCAGCAGCCAACAGGGGGCTTTACGCTATGGCTACACCTTC.

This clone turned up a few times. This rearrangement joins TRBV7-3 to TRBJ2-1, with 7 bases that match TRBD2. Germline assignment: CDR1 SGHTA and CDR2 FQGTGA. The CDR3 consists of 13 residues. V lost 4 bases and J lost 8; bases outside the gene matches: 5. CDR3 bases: TGTGCCAGCAGCTCCCAGGGAGGGGATGAGCAGTTCTTC. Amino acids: CASSSQGGDEQFF.

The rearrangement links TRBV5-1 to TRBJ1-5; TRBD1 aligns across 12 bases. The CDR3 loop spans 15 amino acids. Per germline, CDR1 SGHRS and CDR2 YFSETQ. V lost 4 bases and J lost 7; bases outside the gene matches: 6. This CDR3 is CASSPGQGAGQPQHF. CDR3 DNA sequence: TGCGCCAGCAGCCCGGGACAGGGGGCGGGACAGCCCCAGCATTTT. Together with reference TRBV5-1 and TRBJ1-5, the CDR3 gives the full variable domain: KAGVTQTPRYLIKTRGQQVTLSCSPISGHRSVSWYQQTPGQGLQFLFEYFSETQRNKGNFPGRFSGRQFSNSRSEMNVSTLELGDSALYLCASSPGQGAGQPQHFGDGTRLSIL.

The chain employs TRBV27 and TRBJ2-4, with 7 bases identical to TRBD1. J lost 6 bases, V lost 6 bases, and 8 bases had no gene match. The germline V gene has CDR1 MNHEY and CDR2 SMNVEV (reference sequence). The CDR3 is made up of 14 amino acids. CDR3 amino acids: CASSLGTVGNIQYF. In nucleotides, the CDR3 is TGTGCCAGCAGCCTGGGGACAGTTGGAAACATTCAGTACTTC.

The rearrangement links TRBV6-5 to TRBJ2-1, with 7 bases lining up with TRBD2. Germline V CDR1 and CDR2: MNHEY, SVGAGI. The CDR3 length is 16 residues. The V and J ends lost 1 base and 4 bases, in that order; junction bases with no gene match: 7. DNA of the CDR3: TGTGCCAGCAGTTACTTCGGCCAGCGGGGATACAATGAGCAGTTCTTC. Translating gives CASSYFGQRGYNEQFF.

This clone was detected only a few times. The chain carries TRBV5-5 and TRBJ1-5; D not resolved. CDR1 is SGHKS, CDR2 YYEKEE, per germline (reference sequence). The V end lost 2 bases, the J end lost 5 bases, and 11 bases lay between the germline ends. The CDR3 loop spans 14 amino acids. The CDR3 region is CASSFLPSDQPQHF. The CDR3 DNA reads TGTGCCAGCAGCTTCCTACCCTCGGATCAGCCCCAGCATTTT.

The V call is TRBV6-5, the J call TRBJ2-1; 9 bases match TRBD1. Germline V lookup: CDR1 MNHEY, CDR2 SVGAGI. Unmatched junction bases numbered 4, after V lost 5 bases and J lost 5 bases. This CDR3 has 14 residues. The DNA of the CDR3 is TGTGCCAGCAGTCGGGACAGGGCTGACAATGAGCAGTTCTTC. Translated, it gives CASSRDRADNEQFF.

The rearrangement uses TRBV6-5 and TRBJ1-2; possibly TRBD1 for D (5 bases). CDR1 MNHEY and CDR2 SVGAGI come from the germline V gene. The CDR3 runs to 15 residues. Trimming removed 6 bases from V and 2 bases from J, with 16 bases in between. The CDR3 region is CASRTRGGGNYGYTF. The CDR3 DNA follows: TGTGCCAGCAGGACACGCGGGGGAGGGAACTATGGCTACACCTTC.

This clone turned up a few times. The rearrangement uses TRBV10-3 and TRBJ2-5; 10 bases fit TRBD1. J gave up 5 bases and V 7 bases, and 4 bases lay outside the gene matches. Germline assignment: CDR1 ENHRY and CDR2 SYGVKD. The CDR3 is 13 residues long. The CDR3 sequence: CAINPGQGETQYF. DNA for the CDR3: TGTGCCATCAATCCGGGACAGGGGGAGACCCAGTACTTC.

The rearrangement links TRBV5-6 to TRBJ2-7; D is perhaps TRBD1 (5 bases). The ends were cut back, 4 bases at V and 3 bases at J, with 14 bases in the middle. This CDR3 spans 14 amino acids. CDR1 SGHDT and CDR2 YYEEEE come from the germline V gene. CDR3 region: CASSPDSWGYEQYF. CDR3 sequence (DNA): TGTGCCAGCAGCCCTGACAGTTGGGGCTACGAGCAGTACTTC.

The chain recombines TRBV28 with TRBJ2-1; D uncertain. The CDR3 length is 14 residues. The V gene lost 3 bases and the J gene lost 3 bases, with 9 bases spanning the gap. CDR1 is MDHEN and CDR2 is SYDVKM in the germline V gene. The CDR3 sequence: CASSFVADYNEQFF. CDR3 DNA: TGTGCCAGCAGTTTTGTGGCGGACTACAATGAGCAGTTCTTC.

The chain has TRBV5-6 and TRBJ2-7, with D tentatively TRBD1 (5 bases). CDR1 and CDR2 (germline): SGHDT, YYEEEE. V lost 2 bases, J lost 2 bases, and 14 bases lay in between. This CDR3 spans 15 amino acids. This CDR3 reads CASSFWQKGTYEQYF. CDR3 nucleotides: TGTGCCAGCAGCTTTTGGCAGAAGGGGACCTACGAGCAGTACTTC.

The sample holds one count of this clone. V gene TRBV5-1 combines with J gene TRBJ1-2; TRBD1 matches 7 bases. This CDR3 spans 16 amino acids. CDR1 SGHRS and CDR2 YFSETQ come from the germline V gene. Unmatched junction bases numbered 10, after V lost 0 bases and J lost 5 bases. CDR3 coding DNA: TGCGCCAGCAGCTTGGCCCTTGGGGACAGCGGTTATGGCTACACCTTC. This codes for CASSLALGDSGYGYTF.

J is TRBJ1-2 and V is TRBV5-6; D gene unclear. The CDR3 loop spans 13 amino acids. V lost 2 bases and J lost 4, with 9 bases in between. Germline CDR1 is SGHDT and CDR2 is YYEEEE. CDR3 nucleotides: TGTGCCAGCAGCTTCGTTGACATCTATGGCTACACCTTC. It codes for CASSFVDIYGYTF.

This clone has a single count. For the CDR3, the DNA is TGCGCCAGCAGTCAATCGGGGCAGATTGACACAGATACGCAGTATTTT. It specifies CASSQSGQIDTDTQYF. The rearrangement uses TRBV23-1 and TRBJ2-3, with a tentative D call TRBD1 (5 bases). TRBV23-1 is an ORF; its function is uncertain. Trimming stripped 0 bases from V and 2 bases from J, with 12 bases between. The length of the CDR3 is 16 residues.

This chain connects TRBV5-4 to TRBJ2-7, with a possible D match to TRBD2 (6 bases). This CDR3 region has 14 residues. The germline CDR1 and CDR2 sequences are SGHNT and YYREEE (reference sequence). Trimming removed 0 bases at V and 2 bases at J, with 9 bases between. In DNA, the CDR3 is TGTGCCAGCAGCTTGGACGGGAGTGCCTACGAGCAGTACTTC. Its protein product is CASSLDGSAYEQYF.